The rows below give T cell receptor beta chains drawn from one sample of a study of T cell repertoires in cytomegalovirus infection. No cognate antigen is known for these TCRs. TCRdb recomputed calls from the reads with MiXCR, one row per CDR3 protein. Here the sample spans roughly 130,000 distinct CDR3 sequences, 20% to 30% being singletons. Sample: PBMCs, sequenced either directly or after in vitro stimulation (not recorded which). The source of these receptors is a human donor in good health (CMV status not recorded). Some clones in this sample may be carry-over from other donors' samples. Both conserved end residues are trimmed from each CDR3. Fields, in order: V gene, CDR3 protein.

>TRBV15
ATSREPLFSGNTIY
>TRBV12-3/TRBV12-4
ASSGSGGGHSSGANVLT
>TRBV7-2
ASSPRQGQPQH
>TRBV10-1
ASTPGSGSVEQF
>TRBV12-3/TRBV12-4
ASSPQRKTSGRYNTGELF
>TRBV20-1
SARTPLAYNEQF
>TRBV7-9
ASSPPGGRDNEQF
>TRBV12-5
ASGLVPPGSDAF
>TRBV6-2/TRBV6-3
ASSYASGITTGELF
>TRBV20-1
SARDPMAFATNEKLF
>TRBV12-3/TRBV12-4
ASSPPGYHEQY
>TRBV28
ASGPNGAF
>TRBV7-8
ASSRQGLSWDIQY
>TRBV19
ASSIEGVNTEAF
>TRBV29-1
SVDTGTSGSGEQF
>TRBV6-2/TRBV6-3
ASSYPAGLGTDTQY
>TRBV5-4
ASTPLGGRITDTQY
>TRBV4-1
ASSQDRAGYT
>TRBV19
ASRLNRGSKNIQY
>TRBV4-1
ASSQDNTPYNGQF
>TRBV7-2
ASSFGTPGTGELF
>TRBV5-1
ASSLEVGNTEAF
>TRBV19
ASKKRSGSLYKQF
>TRBV11-2
ASSLASGRALNTQY
>TRBV28
ASSQLPETQY
>TRBV4-1
ASSLGIYGELF
>TRBV2
ASSEDRLHPSGTDTQY
>TRBV7-2
ASSFDGNQPQH
>TRBV7-2
ASSLLPGGNSPLH
>TRBV7-2
ASSHDGDNEQF
>TRBV7-9
ATYQAGHGNTEAF
>TRBV6-2/TRBV6-3
ASRRETQY
>TRBV5-4
ASSSTSSNNEQF
>TRBV5-1
ASSGRIQGELARTDTQY
>TRBV20-1
SARQEPGPQYRLF
>TRBV25-1
ASSSGRHTEAF
>TRBV27
ASGRRGLINEKLF
>TRBV6-6
ASTQLSESYGYT
>TRBV28
ASSFLPGMNTEAF
>TRBV7-9
ASSIAGANNEQF
>TRBV7-9
ASSFSGTALNQPQH
>TRBV6-2/TRBV6-3
ASSPPTGNTIY